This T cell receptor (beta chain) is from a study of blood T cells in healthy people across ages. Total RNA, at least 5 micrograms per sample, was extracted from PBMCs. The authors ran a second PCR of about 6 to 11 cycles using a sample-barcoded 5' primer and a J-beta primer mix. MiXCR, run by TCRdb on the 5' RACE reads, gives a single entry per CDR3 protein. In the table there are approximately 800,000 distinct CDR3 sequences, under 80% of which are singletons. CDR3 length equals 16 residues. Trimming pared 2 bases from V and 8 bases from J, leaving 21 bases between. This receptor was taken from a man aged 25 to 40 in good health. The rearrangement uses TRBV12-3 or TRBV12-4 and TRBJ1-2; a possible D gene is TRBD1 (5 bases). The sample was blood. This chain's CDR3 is CASSLNRIGPWSGYTF. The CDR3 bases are TGTGCCAGCAGTTTAAACAGGATCGGGCCCTGGTCCGGCTACACCTTC.